A single sample is the source of the 3 T cell receptor beta chains below, sequenced in a study of blood T cell repertoires in COVID-19. The data were produced by immunoSEQ multiplex PCR, yet TCRdb's version contains in-frame clones alone and is incomplete. The sample records under 350,000 clones, 65% to 90% being singletons. Sequenced sample: PBMCs or T cells enriched from blood (not recorded which). All receptors come from a man aged 30 to 39 who had recovered from COVID-19.

The chain combines TRBV28 with TRBJ2-7, with 7 bases aligning to TRBD1. Per the germline V gene, CDR1 is MDHEN and CDR2 is SYDVKM. V was clipped by 10 bases and J by 2 bases; unmatched bases: 5. The CDR3 is 12 amino acids. Here the CDR3 DNA reads TGTGCCACCCAGGACAGGACCTACGAGCAGTACTTC. Amino acid sequence: CATQDRTYEQYF.

This chain connects TRBV11-3 to TRBJ2-1, with 13 bases matching TRBD2. V dropped 5 bases and J dropped 0; count of bases not matched to a gene: 10. Germline CDR1 reads SGHNT; CDR2 reads YENEEA. The CDR3 extends over 19 amino acids. CDR3 sequence: CASSREGGLAGTSYNEQFF. The CDR3 DNA reads TGTGCCAGCAGCCGCGAAGGGGGACTAGCGGGAACCTCCTACAATGAGCAGTTCTTC.

V gene TRBV27 combines with J gene TRBJ2-5, with 9 bases fitting TRBD1. Trimming at V came to 8 bases and at J to 5 bases, leaving 15 bases not matched to a gene. The germline V gene encodes CDR1 MNHEY and CDR2 SMNVEV (reference sequence). This CDR3 spans 16 amino acids. The CDR3 sequence: CASGPQGARPGETQYF. CDR3 DNA sequence: TGTGCCAGCGGTCCACAGGGGGCACGGCCCGGGGAGACCCAGTACTTC.